These T cell receptor beta chains were read from a single sample in a study of blood T cell repertoires in COVID-19. Data came from immunoSEQ multiplex PCR; TCRdb stores just in-frame clones and leaves some out. The table lists approximately 150,000 clones, under 90% of them singletons. The sequenced sample consisted of PBMCs or T cells enriched from blood (not recorded which). These receptors originate from a woman in her 50s who had recovered from COVID-19. CDR3s include the opening cysteine and the closing phenylalanine or tryptophan. Each record gives: clone size, CDR3 length, J gene, V gene, D gene, CDR3 DNA, CDR3 protein. A D gene is named only where the DNA matches it firmly. Expanded clones get a size class; other rows say once, few or many, or leave the size out.

size: -; length: 14; J: TRBJ1-1; V: TRBV7-6; D: -; DNA: TGTGCCAGCAGCCCCGACAGGATAGACACTGAAGCTTTCTTT; CDR3: CASSPDRIDTEAFF
size: -; length: 13; J: TRBJ2-7; V: TRBV25-1; D: -; DNA: TGTGCCAGCAGTGAATGGGGGGTCTACGAGCAGTACTTC; CDR3: CASSEWGVYEQYF
size: few; length: 14; J: TRBJ2-7; V: TRBV10-3; D: TRBD1; DNA: TGTGCCATCAGTGCTGGGACAGGGCTGTCCGAGCAGTACTTC; CDR3: CAISAGTGLSEQYF
size: -; length: 15; J: TRBJ1-5; V: TRBV6-5; D: -; DNA: TGTGCCTCCCAAGACGGGGGACTTATCGGGCAGCCCCAGCATTTT; CDR3: CASQDGGLIGQPQHF
size: few; length: 15; J: TRBJ1-2; V: TRBV5-1; D: TRBD1; DNA: TGCGCCAGCAGCTTGGGGGCCGACAGGGGGCGAGGCTACACCTTC; CDR3: CASSLGADRGRGYTF
size: -; length: 13; J: TRBJ1-2; V: TRBV24-1; D: TRBD1; DNA: TGTGCCACTAGTGGAGGGGGCAACTATGGCTACACCTTC; CDR3: CATSGGGNYGYTF
size: -; length: 15; J: TRBJ1-4; V: TRBV5-1; D: TRBD1; DNA: TGCGCCAGCAGCTCGGACAGGGAGGGGAAAAAAAAACTGTTTTTT; CDR3: CASSSDREGKKKLFF
size: few; length: 18; J: TRBJ2-5; V: TRBV7-2; D: TRBD2; DNA: TGTGCCAGCAGCTTAGTGGGTACTAGCGGGAGCGCACGAGAGACCCAGTACTTC; CDR3: CASSLVGTSGSARETQYF
size: -; length: 15; J: TRBJ2-5; V: TRBV7-9; D: -; DNA: TGTGCCAGCAGCCCTACCGTCCGGGGTCGAGAGACCCAGTACTTC; CDR3: CASSPTVRGRETQYF
size: -; length: 13; J: TRBJ2-7; V: TRBV6-5; D: -; DNA: TGTGCCAGCAGCCGGACAGTCGGCTACGAGCAGTACTTC; CDR3: CASSRTVGYEQYF
size: -; length: 12; J: TRBJ2-3; V: TRBV18; D: -; DNA: TGTGCCAGCTCACCTAACACAGATACGCAGTATTTT; CDR3: CASSPNTDTQYF
size: -; length: 12; J: TRBJ1-1; V: TRBV7-2; D: TRBD1; DNA: TGTGCCAGCAGCTCAAACAGGGGCGTTTCCCTCTTT; CDR3: CASSSNRGVSLF
size: -; length: 14; J: TRBJ2-3; V: TRBV19; D: TRBD1; DNA: TGTGCCAGCGTCGACAGGGGGCGAACAGATACGCAGTATTTT; CDR3: CASVDRGRTDTQYF
size: few; length: 14; J: TRBJ2-1; V: TRBV7-2; D: -; DNA: TGTGCCAGCAGCTTAGCGCCGGGGGGCTATGAGCAGTTCTTC; CDR3: CASSLAPGGYEQFF
size: once; length: 17; J: TRBJ1-4; V: TRBV7-8; D: -; DNA: TGTGCCAGCAGCCCCCATGTGCAGGCCGCAACTAATGAAAAACTGTTTTTT; CDR3: CASSPHVQAATNEKLFF
size: -; length: 14; J: TRBJ2-1; V: TRBV29-1; D: TRBD1; DNA: TGCAGCGCCGGCGGGACAGGGGGCTTGAATGAGCAGTTCTTC; CDR3: CSAGGTGGLNEQFF
size: -; length: 14; J: TRBJ1-2; V: TRBV4-3; D: TRBD1; DNA: TGCGCCAGCAGCCCGGGACAGGGGGCGGGGGGCTACACCTTC; CDR3: CASSPGQGAGGYTF
size: -; length: 12; J: TRBJ1-1; V: TRBV7-2; D: -; DNA: TGTGCCAGCAACCTGAAAACAGGCCCCGCTTTCTTT; CDR3: CASNLKTGPAFF
size: -; length: 17; J: TRBJ1-5; V: TRBV5-1; D: -; DNA: TGCGCCAGCAGCCCAACCCTGATCAGGGCTGGCAATCAGCCCCAGCATTTT; CDR3: CASSPTLIRAGNQPQHF
size: -; length: 14; J: TRBJ2-1; V: TRBV9; D: TRBD1; DNA: TGTGCCAGCAGCGTATCGACAGGGGGTCGCGGGCAGTTCTTC; CDR3: CASSVSTGGRGQFF
size: -; length: 15; J: TRBJ1-1; V: TRBV6-5; D: -; DNA: TGTGCCAGCAGTTACAGGGGCCTCATGAACACTGAAGCTTTCTTT; CDR3: CASSYRGLMNTEAFF
size: -; length: 16; J: TRBJ2-1; V: TRBV6-2/TRBV6-3; D: TRBD1; DNA: TGTGCCAGCAGTTACGGCTCGGGACAGGTGGACAATGAGCAGTTCTTC; CDR3: CASSYGSGQVDNEQFF
size: -; length: 13; J: TRBJ2-5; V: TRBV7-9; D: -; DNA: TGTGCCAGCAGCTTCTCTCGGGGGGAGACCCAGTACTTC; CDR3: CASSFSRGETQYF
size: -; length: 15; J: TRBJ1-6; V: TRBV5-4; D: -; DNA: TGTGCCAGCAGCCGCAACCGGGACACGAATTCACCCCTCCACTTT; CDR3: CASSRNRDTNSPLHF
size: few; length: 16; J: TRBJ1-3; V: TRBV9; D: TRBD1; DNA: TGTGCCAGCAGCGTAGAAGGACAGGCCCTCGGGAACACCATATATTTT; CDR3: CASSVEGQALGNTIYF
size: once; length: 14; J: TRBJ1-5; V: TRBV6-2/TRBV6-3; D: -; DNA: TGTGCCAGCAGTTTCGGACAAAGCAATCAGCCCCAGCATTTT; CDR3: CASSFGQSNQPQHF
size: -; length: 12; J: TRBJ2-7; V: TRBV2; D: -; DNA: TGTGCCAGCAGGGCTGGCTCCTACGAGCAGTACTTC; CDR3: CASRAGSYEQYF
size: -; length: 14; J: TRBJ1-6; V: TRBV28; D: -; DNA: TGTGCCAGCAGTTTTGGGGGCACGTATTCACCCCTCCACTTT; CDR3: CASSFGGTYSPLHF
size: -; length: 18; J: TRBJ2-3; V: TRBV7-2; D: TRBD2; DNA: TGTGCCAGCAGCTCGCCTGGGACTAGCGGGGGGGCATGGGATACGCAGTATTTT; CDR3: CASSSPGTSGGAWDTQYF
size: -; length: 14; J: TRBJ1-4; V: TRBV2; D: TRBD1; DNA: TGTGCCAGCAGTACCTGGACAGGGGGAGAAAAACTGTTTTTT; CDR3: CASSTWTGGEKLFF
size: -; length: 17; J: TRBJ2-2; V: TRBV4-3; D: -; DNA: TGCGCCAGCAGCCAAGATTATGTCGCTAGCGACCCCGGGGAGCTGTTTTTT; CDR3: CASSQDYVASDPGELFF
size: -; length: 15; J: TRBJ2-7; V: TRBV20-1; D: TRBD2; DNA: TGCAGTGCTAGTGATAGATCGGCGGGAGCGGGCGAGCAGTACTTC; CDR3: CSASDRSAGAGEQYF
size: -; length: 13; J: TRBJ2-7; V: TRBV6-2/TRBV6-3; D: -; DNA: TGTGCCAGCAGTGTGGGGCTTCTCTACGAGCAGTACTTC; CDR3: CASSVGLLYEQYF
size: few; length: 14; J: TRBJ1-2; V: TRBV19; D: -; DNA: TGTGCCAGCCAGGCAGGGAATGTTGGCTATGGCTACACCTTC; CDR3: CASQAGNVGYGYTF
size: -; length: 15; J: TRBJ2-3; V: TRBV5-1; D: TRBD1; DNA: TGCGCCAGCAGCAGGAGACAGGGGAGCACAGATACGCAGTATTTT; CDR3: CASSRRQGSTDTQYF